Listed below are T cell receptor beta chains from one sample, sequenced in a study of Graves' ophthalmopathy and Graves' hyperthyroidism. TCRdb called the multiplex PCR reads again in MiXCR, with one record for every CDR3 protein. The sample includes around 600,000 distinct CDR3 sequences, roughly 39% of them seen just once. The sequenced sample was peripheral blood. All receptors come from an adult man with Graves' ophthalmopathy. Each CDR3 is given with its conserved first and last residue. D genes are given only for firm matches. Not every row has a clone size; where given, it reads once, few, many or a size class.

CDR3nt	CDR3aa	abundance	j_gene	v_gene	d_gene
TGCAGCCAAGGTTTGGGGACAGGGGATATTGCGGAGACCCAGTACTTC	CSQGLGTGDIAETQYF	NA	TRBJ2-5	TRBV29-1	TRBD1
TGTGCCAGCAGTTACTCGGACAGGGGGCCGGGGGAGGCTTTCTTT	CASSYSDRGPGEAFF	few	TRBJ1-1	TRBV6-5	TRBD1
TGCGCCAGCAGCCAAGGACAGGGGGTGATAGGAGGTGGCTACACCTTC	CASSQGQGVIGGGYTF	many	TRBJ1-2	TRBV4-1	TRBD1
TGTGCCAGTAGTACCCACGGACAGAACCAGCATTTT	CASSTHGQNQHF	NA	TRBJ1-5	TRBV19	NA
TGTGCCATCAGATCCGCCAGTAATTCACCCCTCCACTTT	CAIRSASNSPLHF	NA	TRBJ1-6	TRBV10-3	NA
TGTGCCAGCAGCTTAGGGATCGGTGAAGCTTTCTTT	CASSLGIGEAFF	NA	TRBJ1-1	TRBV7-9	NA
TGTGCCATCAGTGAGCGGGACAGGTCCAATCAGCCCCAGCATTTT	CAISERDRSNQPQHF	many	TRBJ1-5	TRBV10-3	TRBD1
TGTACCAGCAGCTTGGCCATTAGCGGGGGGAAAGAGACCCAGTACTTC	CTSSLAISGGKETQYF	NA	TRBJ2-5	TRBV5-4	TRBD2
TGTGCCAGCAGCGTAGAGGGGGAATCCTACGAGCAGTACTTC	CASSVEGESYEQYF	many	TRBJ2-7	TRBV9	NA
TGTGCCAGCAGGCCAAGTGTCTGGAACTCTGGGGCCAACGTCCTGACTTTC	CASRPSVWNSGANVLTF	few	TRBJ2-6	TRBV12-3/TRBV12-4	NA
TGTGCCACCAGTGCAGGCAGTTACCAAGAGACCCAGTACTTC	CATSAGSYQETQYF	NA	TRBJ2-5	TRBV24-1	NA
TGTGCCAGCAGTCCCAAGATTGAGTACCAAGAGACCCAGTACTTC	CASSPKIEYQETQYF	NA	TRBJ2-5	TRBV12-3/TRBV12-4	NA
TGTGCCTCGGAAACAGTTGACAGGTCCTTGAACACTGAAGCTTTCTTT	CASETVDRSLNTEAFF	NA	TRBJ1-1	TRBV30	NA
TGTGCCAGCAGTGAAAGGACAGGGGAGCCAAAACTGTTTTTT	CASSERTGEPKLFF	NA	TRBJ1-4	TRBV25-1	TRBD1
TGCGCCAGCAGAACCGGGACAGGGGGCGCGTTAGGGGAAGCTTTCTTT	CASRTGTGGALGEAFF	NA	TRBJ1-1	TRBV5-1	TRBD1
TGTGCCAGCAGCACCCCCCGGGGGGGCCTCGCCGGGGAGCTGTTTTTT	CASSTPRGGLAGELFF	few	TRBJ2-2	TRBV9	TRBD2
TGTGCCACTAGCGGGGGACAGGGGGGTGAGACCCAGTACTTC	CATSGGQGGETQYF	few	TRBJ2-5	TRBV15	TRBD1
TGTGCCAGCAGTTCTCCCGTAGACAGCGCAGCCCAGCATTTT	CASSSPVDSAAQHF	many	TRBJ1-5	TRBV6-1	NA
TGTGCTAGTGGTTTGGTAGGTGACGGGGGGATCGGGCAGCCCCAGCATTTT	CASGLVGDGGIGQPQHF	NA	TRBJ1-5	TRBV12-5	NA
TGTGCCAGCACCTCCAGCGGGACGAACACTGAAGCTTTCTTT	CASTSSGTNTEAFF	many	TRBJ1-1	TRBV7-8	NA
TGTGCCAGCAGCTTGCCGTCTAGCGGTAACACCGGGGGGCTGTTTTTT	CASSLPSSGNTGGLFF	NA	TRBJ2-2	TRBV7-9	TRBD2
TGTGCCAGCAGCGTAGCTCTGGGACAGCTTGGAAACACCATATATTTT	CASSVALGQLGNTIYF	NA	TRBJ1-3	TRBV9	TRBD1
TGTGCCAGCAGACAGGCCAGGGGGGTGATCCAAGAGACCCAGTACTTC	CASRQARGVIQETQYF	once	TRBJ2-5	TRBV2	NA
TGTGCCCCCGAGGCCTCACCCCTCCACTTT	CAPEASPLHF	NA	TRBJ1-6	TRBV25-1	NA
TGTGCCAGCAGCCTAACCCCGGGACTAGCGGGAGGGCCGGGTCTGAACGAGCAGTACTTC	CASSLTPGLAGGPGLNEQYF	few	TRBJ2-7	TRBV2	TRBD2
TGTGCCAGCAGTGGGACAGGGAGACACGAGCAGTACTTC	CASSGTGRHEQYF	many	TRBJ2-7	TRBV6-6	TRBD1
TGTGCCAGCAGCGCCCCAGGGGGCGGAGAGACCCAGTACTTC	CASSAPGGGETQYF	many	TRBJ2-5	TRBV9	TRBD1
TGCAGCTCACAGGGTACCGGGGCCAACGTCCTGACTTTC	CSSQGTGANVLTF	NA	TRBJ2-6	TRBV29-1	NA
TGTGCCAGCAGTTACTCAGGGGGCCGGCTCGTCTTT	CASSYSGGRLVF	NA	TRBJ1-1	TRBV6-6	TRBD1
TGCAGCGTCGTGACAGGGGAGGACTATGGCTACACCTTC	CSVVTGEDYGYTF	many	TRBJ1-2	TRBV29-1	TRBD1
TGTGCCAGCAGCCCCCACCAGGAGACCCAGTACTTC	CASSPHQETQYF	many	TRBJ2-5	TRBV7-9	NA
TGTGCCACCAGCAGGCCAGGGGTAGGGGAGCTGTTTTTT	CATSRPGVGELFF	many	TRBJ2-2	TRBV15	NA
TGTGCCAGTAGTTCCCACCCTACAGGGGCTAATGAAAAACTGTTTTTT	CASSSHPTGANEKLFF	many	TRBJ1-4	TRBV19	TRBD1
TGTGCCACCGGGACAGGTCCCAATGAGCAGTTCTTC	CATGTGPNEQFF	NA	TRBJ2-1	TRBV10-3	TRBD1
TGTGCCAGCAGTATGAGCTATGGCTACACCTTC	CASSMSYGYTF	few	TRBJ1-2	TRBV10-3	NA
TGTGCCAGCACCGTAGCGGGGGGTTACAATGAGCAGTACTTC	CASTVAGGYNEQYF	NA	TRBJ2-7	TRBV2	TRBD2
TGCGTCCGAACTGGGACAGCTAATGAAAAACTGTTTTTT	CVRTGTANEKLFF	few	TRBJ1-4	TRBV5-1	TRBD1
TGTGCCACCAGTGATTTAGTGGCCGATCAGCCCCAGCATTTT	CATSDLVADQPQHF	many	TRBJ1-5	TRBV24-1	NA
TGCAGCGTTGAAAGGGGGCTCGAGACCCAGTACTTC	CSVERGLETQYF	many	TRBJ2-5	TRBV29-1	TRBD1
TGTGCCAGCAGTTACTCGGGATCACCCTACGAGCAGTACTTC	CASSYSGSPYEQYF	few	TRBJ2-7	TRBV6-5	NA
TGTGCCAGCTCACCCCCCGAGTGGACAGATGAAAAACTGTTTTTT	CASSPPEWTDEKLFF	few	TRBJ1-4	TRBV25-1	NA
TGTGCCAGCAGCCCCTCCCTCGACAGCCCGACCTCTGGAAACACCATATATTTT	CASSPSLDSPTSGNTIYF	NA	TRBJ1-3	TRBV9	NA